What follows is one TCR beta chain and its context. Its antigen is still unknown. The germline CDR1 and CDR2 sequences are SQVTM and ANQGSEA. Trimming took off 4 bases at V and 0 bases at J, with 12 bases between the two ends. The CDR3 has 14 residues. The sample is drawn from a study of T-cell memory formation after mild COVID-19. Background on the study: Clusters were largely donor specific.

Study findings and constraints: Pre-infection memory held some responding clones, suggesting pre-existing cross-reactive T cells responded. Clones contracting day 15 to 85 were balanced CD4/CD8; later expanders leaned CD4+.

Using its own MiXCR run on the 5' RACE reads, TCRdb lists one record per CDR3 protein. Of about 180,000 distinct CDR3 sequences in the sample, 16% are singletons; the top ten hold approximately 2.1%. This chain joins TRBV29-1 and TRBJ2-5, with TRBD2 as a possible D gene (5 bases). Sequences were obtained from PBMCs or a T cell subset sorted from them (not recorded which). The receptor was isolated from an adult woman who had mild COVID-19 (a few samples of this study predate the infection). Cell type and time point are not known. The CDR3 coding sequence is TGCAGCGTTGTGTTCCGGGAATACCAAGAGACCCAGTACTTC. It translates to CSVVFREYQETQYF.